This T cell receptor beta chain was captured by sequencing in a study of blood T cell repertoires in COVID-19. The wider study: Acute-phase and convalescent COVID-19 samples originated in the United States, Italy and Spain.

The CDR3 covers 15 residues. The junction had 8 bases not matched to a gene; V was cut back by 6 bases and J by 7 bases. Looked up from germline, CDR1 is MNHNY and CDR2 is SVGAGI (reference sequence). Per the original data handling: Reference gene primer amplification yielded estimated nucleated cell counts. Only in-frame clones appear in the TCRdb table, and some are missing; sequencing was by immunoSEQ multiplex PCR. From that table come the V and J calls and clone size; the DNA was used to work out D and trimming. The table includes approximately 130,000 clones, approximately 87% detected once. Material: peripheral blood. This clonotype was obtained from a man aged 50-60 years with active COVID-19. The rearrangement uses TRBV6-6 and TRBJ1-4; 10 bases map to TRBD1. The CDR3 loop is CASSALRDRGEKLFF. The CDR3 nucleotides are TGTGCCAGCAGCGCTCTAAGGGACAGGGGTGAAAAACTGTTTTTT.